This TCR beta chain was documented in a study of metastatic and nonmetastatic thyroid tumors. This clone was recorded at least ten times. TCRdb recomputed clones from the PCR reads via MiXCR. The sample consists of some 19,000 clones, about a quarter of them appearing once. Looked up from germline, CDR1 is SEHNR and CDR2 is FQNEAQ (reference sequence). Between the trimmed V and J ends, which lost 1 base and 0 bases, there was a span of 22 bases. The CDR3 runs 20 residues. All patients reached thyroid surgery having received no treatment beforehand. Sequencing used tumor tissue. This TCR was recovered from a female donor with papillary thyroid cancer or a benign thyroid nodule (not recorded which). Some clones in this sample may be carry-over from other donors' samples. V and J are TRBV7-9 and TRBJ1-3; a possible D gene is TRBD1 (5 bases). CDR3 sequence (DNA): TGTGCCAGCAGCTTAGTCGTTCGGGACCGAGGGCCGAGCTCTGGAAACACCATATATTTT. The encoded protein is CASSLVVRDRGPSSGNTIYF.